This T cell receptor beta chain appears in the sequencing data of a study of blood T cell repertoires in COVID-19. Using immunoSEQ multiplex PCR, the repertoire was profiled, and TCRdb retains in-frame clones only, with some absent. The repertoire holds about 310,000 clones, with approximately 89% as singletons. Unmatched junction bases numbered 21, after V lost 1 base and J lost 7 bases. The CDR3 covers 19 residues. Looked up from germline, CDR1 is SGHVS and CDR2 is FNYEAQ. Sample: PBMCs or T cells enriched from blood (not recorded which). The genes are TRBV7-6 and TRBJ1-2, with 7 nucleotides matching TRBD1. The sequence came from a young woman who had recovered from COVID-19. CDR3 sequence (DNA): TGTGCCAGCAGCTTAGGTTCTCGGGGAACGACAGGGCAGGGGAGTGGCTACACCTTC. Its translation is CASSLGSRGTTGQGSGYTF.